This T cell receptor (beta chain) was identified during a study of T cells after yellow fever vaccination. Trimming stripped 3 bases from V and 3 bases from J, with 13 bases between. From germline, CDR1 is SQVTM and CDR2 ANQGSEA. The length of the CDR3 is 14 residues. In this sample, this clonotype turned up a few times. TCRdb processed the 5' RACE reads anew with MiXCR; each CDR3 protein has one entry. The sample contains nearly 550,000 distinct CDR3 sequences, 19% of which appear only once. The origin of this receptor is a man aged 30 to 39 who received the YFV17D yellow fever vaccine. V is TRBV29-1 and J is TRBJ2-3, with D maybe TRBD2 (5 bases). Sequenced material: PBMCs, taken 15 days after the yellow fever booster vaccination. CDR3 protein: CSVDGAGGTDTQYF. DNA of the CDR3: TGCAGCGTTGACGGCGCGGGCGGGACAGATACGCAGTATTTT.